Following are 21 T cell receptor beta chains from one sample sequenced in a study of T cell clonality in common variable immunodeficiency. Some clones are missing from TCRdb's copy, which holds only in-frame ones; the method was immunoSEQ multiplex PCR. The sample holds about 66,000 clones, and no clone turns up only once. Sequenced sample: peripheral blood mononuclear cells. All receptors come from a person aged 18 to 70 in good health.

Ten or more counts support this clone. The read falls 3 residues short of the CDR3 end, and the missing part is taken from the germline J gene. V usage is TRBV20-1 and J usage is TRBJ2-1, with 7 bases fitting TRBD2. Germline V gives CDR1 DFQATT, CDR2 SNEGSKA (reference sequence). The CDR3 length is 13 residues. With V trimmed by 6 bases and J by 6 bases, 8 bases remained unmatched. CDR3 in amino acids: CSAQLAVRNEQFF. The CDR3 DNA, read in part, is TGCAGTGCGCAGCTAGCGGTCCGCAATGAG.

This clone was counted at least ten times. The observed sequence ends 3 residues before the CDR3 terminus, with the missing tail filled in from the germline J gene. The V and J genes are TRBV6-2 or TRBV6-3 and TRBJ1-2; 7 bases line up with TRBD1. V shed 6 bases and J 2 bases; nucleotides not matched to a gene: 12. CDR3 size: 16 residues. Germline CDR1 and CDR2: MNHEY and SVGEGT. The CDR3 loop is CASSSGTAYLNYGYTF. The covered CDR3 bases are TGTGCCAGCAGCTCCGGGACAGCCTACCTCAACTATGGC.

On this clone itself: The read finishes 3 residues shy of the CDR3 end, and the germline J gene is used to complete it. This chain links TRBV11-3 with TRBJ2-1; the match to TRBD1 covers 10 bases. V lost 3 bases, J lost 8 bases, and 7 bases stayed unmatched. Germline lookup yields CDR1 SGHNT and CDR2 YENEEA. This CDR3 contains 15 residues. Incomplete CDR3 DNA: TGTGCCAGCAGCTTGACAGGGGGCGCGAACGATGAG. Its translation: CASSLTGGANDE. The whole CDR3 reads CASSLTGGANDEQFF.

The sample holds many counts of this clone. Read data end 3 residues before the CDR3 end; the end is taken from the germline J gene. This chain joins TRBV12-3 or TRBV12-4 and TRBJ2-3; 11 bases match TRBD2. V was clipped by 10 bases and J by 6 bases; unmatched bases: 9. CDR3 size: 14 residues. Partial CDR3 DNA: TGTGCCACGGGACTAGCGGCAGGGAAGGATACG. It encodes CATGLAAGKDT. The whole CDR3 reads CATGLAAGKDTQYF.

In this sample, this clone turned up many times. This chain's CDR3 is CAWSVMASYNEQFF. CDR3 bases read: TGTGCCTGGAGTGTAATGGCTTCCTACAATGAG. J is TRBJ2-1 and V is TRBV30; D unresolved. Read data end 3 residues before the CDR3 end; the end is taken from the germline J gene. This CDR3 contains 14 residues. The V gene's germline CDR1 is GTSNPN and CDR2 SVGIG (reference sequence). Deletions cut 0 bases from V and 1 base from J, with 7 bases between.

This clone was counted ten times or more. From the germline J gene comes the end of the CDR3, since the read stops 3 residues before it. The genes are TRBV19 and TRBJ2-1; D not resolved. This CDR3 region has 15 residues. CDR1 and CDR2 from the germline V gene are LNHDA and SQIVND (reference sequence). Trimming shortened V by 5 bases and J by 0 bases, and 11 bases separated the two germline ends. CDR3 loop: CASSLLPSSYNEQFF. The CDR3 DNA, read in part, is TGTGCCAGTAGTCTTCTACCGAGCTCCTACAATGAG.

In its sample, this clone was seen many times. The read falls 3 residues short of the CDR3 end, and the missing part is taken from the germline J gene. The chain couples TRBV28 to TRBJ2-7; 7 nucleotides match TRBD2. With V trimmed by 6 bases and J by 3 bases, 11 bases remained unmatched. Germline assignment: CDR1 MDHEN and CDR2 SYDVKM. This CDR3 comprises 15 residues. The CDR3 DNA, read in part, is TGTGCCAGCAGACTACGGGACTACAAATACTACGAG. Translation gives CASRLRDYKYYE. The whole CDR3 is CASRLRDYKYYEQYF.

This clone was recorded many times. Read coverage stops 3 residues before the CDR3 terminus; the germline J gene supplies the remainder. The gene calls are TRBV5-5 and TRBJ1-3; D gene unclear. The CDR3 is 14 residues long. V was shortened by 4 bases and J by 4 bases, with 12 bases between the two germline ends. In germline, CDR1 is SGHKS, CDR2 YYEKEE (reference sequence). CDR3 DNA, as far as it was read: TGTGCCAGCAGCGCCGGGTCCTTCGGAAACACC. Amino acids: CASSAGSFGNT. The complete CDR3 sequence is CASSAGSFGNTIYF.

This clone was seen many times. Coverage ceases 3 residues before the CDR3 finishes, and the germline J gene fills in the end. The V call is TRBV13, the J call TRBJ2-1; no clear D gene. The germline V and J ends were trimmed by 1 base and 6 bases, with 10 bases remaining between them. Germline V gene data show CDR1 as PRHDT and CDR2 as FYEKMQ (reference sequence). This CDR3 has 14 amino acids. The CDR3 here is CASSLVGGLNEQFF. The sequenced CDR3 bases are TGTGCCAGCAGCTTAGTTGGCGGCCTCAATGAG.

This clone came up many times. The read gets to within 3 residues of the CDR3 end, and the germline J gene fills in the rest. The V call is TRBV4-2, the J call TRBJ2-6; TRBD1 might be the D (6 bases). The CDR3 runs to 16 residues. Germline V gives CDR1 LGHNA, CDR2 YNFKEQ. V was clipped by 3 bases and J by 1 base, with 10 bases between them. The CDR3 here is CASSQATGSGANVLTF. The covered CDR3 bases are TGTGCCAGCAGCCAGGCTACAGGGTCTGGGGCCAACGTC.

Many counts were recorded for this clone. The read ends 3 residues early relative to the CDR3; the germline J gene fills the gap. V is TRBV20-1 and J is TRBJ2-5; 11 bases agree with TRBD2. CDR3 length: 14 amino acids. In germline, CDR1 is DFQATT, CDR2 SNEGSKA (reference sequence). With 5 bases clipped from V and 1 base from J, the junction kept 3 bases outside the gene matches. The DNA read from the CDR3 is TGCAGTGCTCTAGCGGGAGGCGGCCAAGAGACC. The encoded protein is CSALAGGGQET. The whole CDR3 sequence is CSALAGGGQETQYF.

The sample holds many counts of this clone. Read coverage stops 3 residues before the CDR3 terminus; the germline J gene supplies the remainder. The chain joins TRBV7-2 to TRBJ1-4; TRBD1 is a possible D gene (5 bases). CDR1 and CDR2 (germline): SGHTA, FQGNSA. The CDR3 consists of 15 residues. Trimming took 4 bases from V and 5 from J, leaving 14 bases between them. Incomplete CDR3 DNA: TGTGCCAGCAGCTCCCCCGGGACTAACAATGAAAAA. It codes for CASSSPGTNNEK. The whole CDR3 protein reads CASSSPGTNNEKLFF. Full variable domain (remainder filled in from reference TRBV7-2 and TRBJ1-4): GAGVSQSPSNKVTEKGKDVELRCDPISGHTALYWYRQSLGQGLEFLIYFQGNSAPDKSGLPSDRFSAERTGGSVSTLTIQRTQQEDSAVYLCASSSPGTNNEKLFFGSGTQLSVL.

Ten or more counts support this clone. The CDR3 end is not reached by the read, which stops 3 residues before it; the germline J gene fills it in. The chain couples TRBV5-1 to TRBJ1-5; 8 positions agree with TRBD1. The CDR3 sequence is 17 residues long. The V segment lost 4 bases and the J segment 1 base; nucleotides outside the gene matches: 10. The germline V gene encodes CDR1 SGHRS and CDR2 YFSETQ. The covered CDR3 bases are TGCGCCAGCAGCATCGGACCAGGGGGCCCGAGCAATCAGCCC. Translated, it gives CASSIGPGGPSNQP. The full CDR3 reads CASSIGPGGPSNQPQHF.

Ten or more counts support this clone. Read data end 3 residues before the CDR3 end; the end is taken from the germline J gene. This rearrangement joins TRBV30 to TRBJ2-1; TRBD2 matches 15 bases. Germline CDR1 is GTSNPN and CDR2 is SVGIG (reference sequence). The CDR3 has 17 amino acids. V gave up 1 base and J gave up 9 bases; unmatched junction bases: 10. CDR3 sequence reads: CAWSGNGLAGGLGEQFF. CDR3 bases read: TGTGCCTGGAGTGGGAACGGACTAGCGGGAGGGTTGGGTGAG.

This clone was picked up many times. Read coverage stops 3 residues before the CDR3 terminus; the germline J gene supplies the remainder. The rearrangement links TRBV20-1 to TRBJ2-1; D remains unclear. With 7 bases removed from V and 9 bases from J, the gap between germline ends came to 16 bases. Germline V CDR1 and CDR2: DFQATT, SNEGSKA (reference sequence). This CDR3 region has 12 residues. CDR3 in amino acids: CSVQAGESEQFF. CDR3 DNA, as far as it was read: TGCAGTGTGCAAGCAGGAGAGAGTGAG.

At least ten counts were recorded for this clone. The CDR3 is cut off 3 residues early in the read; its end comes from the germline J gene. The genes are TRBV20-1 and TRBJ2-3; TRBD1 is a possible D gene (5 bases). The CDR3 is 14 residues long. Germline V CDR1 and CDR2: DFQATT, SNEGSKA (reference sequence). Trimming shortened V by 3 bases and J by 2 bases, and 12 bases separated the two germline ends. Partial CDR3 DNA: TGCAGTGCTAGCTCAAGGGGCTCCACAGATACG. Amino acid sequence: CSASSRGSTDT. The whole CDR3 region reads CSASSRGSTDTQYF.

About this clone: Read coverage stops 3 residues before the CDR3 terminus; the germline J gene supplies the remainder. The same CDR3 also results from other DNA sequences found in this sample. J is TRBJ2-7 and V is TRBV18, with TRBD1 matching over 8 bases. Germline trimming cut 6 bases from V and 4 bases from J; bases unmatched to any gene: 8. This CDR3 spans 14 amino acids. Germline CDR1 KGHSH, CDR2 LQKENI. This CDR3 is CASSPRQGSYEQYF. CDR3 DNA (partial): TGTGCCAGCTCCCCTCGACAGGGGAGTTACGAG.

This clone was counted ten times or more. The sequenced part of the CDR3 DNA is TGTGCCAGCTCGGATGGCGGAGGTTACTACGAG. Translating it yields CASSDGGGYYE. The whole CDR3 is CASSDGGGYYEQYF. V usage is TRBV5-6 and J usage is TRBJ2-7; TRBD2 is a possible D gene (5 bases). The observed sequence ends 3 residues before the CDR3 terminus, with the missing tail filled in from the germline J gene. The CDR3 sequence is 14 residues long. V lost 7 bases to trimming and J lost 3 bases, with 17 bases between them. Germline CDR1 reads SGHDT; CDR2 reads YYEEEE. Full variable domain (remainder filled in from reference TRBV5-6 and TRBJ2-7): DAGVTQSPTHLIKTRGQQVTLRCSPKSGHDTVSWYQQALGQGPQFIFQYYEEEERQRGNFPDRFSGHQFPNYSSELNVNALLLGDSALYLCASSDGGGYYEQYFGPGTRLTVT.

In this sample, this clone turned up many times. The CDR3 end is not reached by the read, which stops 3 residues before it; the germline J gene fills it in. V usage is TRBV30 and J usage is TRBJ2-2; the match to TRBD2 covers 7 bases. The CDR3 length is 16 residues. V shed 3 bases and J 4 bases; nucleotides not matched to a gene: 11. Germline CDR1 GTSNPN, CDR2 SVGIG (reference sequence). The sequenced part of the CDR3 DNA is TGTGCCTGGAGAGGTTCAAGGACTAGTTTCACCGGGGAG. Its translation is CAWRGSRTSFTGE. The whole CDR3 region reads CAWRGSRTSFTGELFF.

Many counts were recorded for this clone. From the germline J gene comes the end of the CDR3, since the read stops 3 residues before it. The chain links TRBV20-1 to TRBJ1-1, with a tentative D call TRBD1 (6 bases). The CDR3 is 14 residues long. Per germline, CDR1 DFQATT and CDR2 SNEGSKA (reference sequence). The CDR3 is CSARGTEGEFEAFF. The covered CDR3 bases are TGCAGTGCTAGAGGGACCGAGGGGGAATTCGAA.

At least ten counts were recorded for this clone. The read falls 3 residues short of the CDR3 end, and the missing part is taken from the germline J gene. This chain joins TRBV15 and TRBJ1-1; 10 nucleotides line up with TRBD1. The germline V gene has CDR1 LNHNV and CDR2 YYDKDF (reference sequence). CDR3 length: 14 residues. CDR3 DNA (partial): TGTGCCACCAGCAGAATAGGGACAGGGGCGGAA. Translation: CATSRIGTGAE. The complete CDR3 sequence is CATSRIGTGAEAFF.